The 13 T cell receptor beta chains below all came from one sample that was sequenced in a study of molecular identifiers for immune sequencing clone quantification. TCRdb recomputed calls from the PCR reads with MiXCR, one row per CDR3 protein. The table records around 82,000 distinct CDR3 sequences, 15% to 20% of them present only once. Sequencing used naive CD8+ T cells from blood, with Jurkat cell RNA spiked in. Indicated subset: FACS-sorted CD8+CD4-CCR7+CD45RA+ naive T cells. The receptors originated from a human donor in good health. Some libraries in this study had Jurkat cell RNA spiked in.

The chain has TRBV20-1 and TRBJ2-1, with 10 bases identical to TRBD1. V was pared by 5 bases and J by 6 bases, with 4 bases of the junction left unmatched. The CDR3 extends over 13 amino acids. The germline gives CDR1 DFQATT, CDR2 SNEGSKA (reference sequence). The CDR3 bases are TGCAGTGCTGCGGACAGGGGGAGCAATGAGCAGTTCTTC. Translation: CSAADRGSNEQFF.

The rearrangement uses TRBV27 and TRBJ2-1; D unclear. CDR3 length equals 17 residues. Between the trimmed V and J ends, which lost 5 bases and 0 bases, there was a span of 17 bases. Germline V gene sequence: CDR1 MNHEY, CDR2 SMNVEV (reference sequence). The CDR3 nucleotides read TGTGCCAGCAGTCCGGCGTTGAGCGTCATCTCCTACAATGAGCAGTTCTTC. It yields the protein CASSPALSVISYNEQFF.

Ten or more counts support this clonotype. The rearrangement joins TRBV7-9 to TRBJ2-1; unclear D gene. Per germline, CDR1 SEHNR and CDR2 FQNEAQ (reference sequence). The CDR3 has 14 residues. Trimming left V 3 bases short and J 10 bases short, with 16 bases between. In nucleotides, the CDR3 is TGTGCCAGCAGCTTTCCGGGCCTCATGGGAGAGCAGTTCTTC. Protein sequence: CASSFPGLMGEQFF. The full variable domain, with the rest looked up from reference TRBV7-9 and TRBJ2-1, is DTGVSQNPRHKITKRGQNVTFRCDPISEHNRLYWYRQTLGQGPEFLTYFQNEAQLEKSRLLSDRFSAERPKGSFSTLEIQRTEQGDSAMYLCASSFPGLMGEQFFGPGTRLTVL.

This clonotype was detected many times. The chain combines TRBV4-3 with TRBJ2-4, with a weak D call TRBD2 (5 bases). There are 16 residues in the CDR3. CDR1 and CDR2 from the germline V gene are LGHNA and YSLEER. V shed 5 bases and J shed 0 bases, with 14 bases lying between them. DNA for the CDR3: TGCGCCAGCAGCTCGTCTGAGGGTGTAGCCAAAAACATTCAGTACTTC. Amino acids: CASSSSEGVAKNIQYF.

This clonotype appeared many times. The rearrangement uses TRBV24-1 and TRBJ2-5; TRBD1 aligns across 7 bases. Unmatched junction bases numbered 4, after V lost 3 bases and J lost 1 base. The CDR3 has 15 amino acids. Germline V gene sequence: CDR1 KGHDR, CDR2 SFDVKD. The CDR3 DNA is TGTGCCACCAGTGATCGCCGACAGGGCCAAGAGACCCAGTACTTC. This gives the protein CATSDRRQGQETQYF.

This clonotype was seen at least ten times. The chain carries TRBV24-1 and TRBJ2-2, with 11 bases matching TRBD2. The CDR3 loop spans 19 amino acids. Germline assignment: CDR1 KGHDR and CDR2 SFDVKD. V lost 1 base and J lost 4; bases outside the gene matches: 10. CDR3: CATSDFRMTSGTVTGELFF. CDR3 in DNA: TGTGCCACCAGTGATTTCAGGATGACTAGCGGGACTGTCACCGGGGAGCTGTTTTTT.

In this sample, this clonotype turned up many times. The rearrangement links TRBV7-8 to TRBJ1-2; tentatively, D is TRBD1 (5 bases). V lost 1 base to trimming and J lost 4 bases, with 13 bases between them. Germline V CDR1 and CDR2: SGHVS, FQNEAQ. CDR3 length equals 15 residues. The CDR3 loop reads CASSLDRTTSYGYTF. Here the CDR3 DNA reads TGTGCCAGCAGCTTAGATCGGACAACCAGCTATGGCTACACCTTC.

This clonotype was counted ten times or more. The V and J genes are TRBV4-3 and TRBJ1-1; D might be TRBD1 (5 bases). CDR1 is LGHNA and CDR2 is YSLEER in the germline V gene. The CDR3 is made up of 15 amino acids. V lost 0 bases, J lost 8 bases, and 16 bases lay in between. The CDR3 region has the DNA TGCGCCAGCAGCCAAGATGGGGGAGGGTCAGTAGAAGCTTTCTTT. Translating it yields CASSQDGGGSVEAFF.

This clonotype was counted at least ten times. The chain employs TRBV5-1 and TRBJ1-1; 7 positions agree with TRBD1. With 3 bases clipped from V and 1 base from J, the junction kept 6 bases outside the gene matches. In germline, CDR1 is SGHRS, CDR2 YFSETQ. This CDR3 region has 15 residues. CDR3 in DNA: TGCGCCAGCAGCTCAAACAGGGGAGAGAACACTGAAGCTTTCTTT. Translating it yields CASSSNRGENTEAFF.

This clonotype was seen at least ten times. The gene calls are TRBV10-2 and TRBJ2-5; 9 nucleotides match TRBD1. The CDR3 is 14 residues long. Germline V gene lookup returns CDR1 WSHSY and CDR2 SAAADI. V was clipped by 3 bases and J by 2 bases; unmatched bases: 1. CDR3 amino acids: CASSEQGAQETQYF. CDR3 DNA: TGCGCCAGCAGTGAACAGGGGGCTCAAGAGACCCAGTACTTC.

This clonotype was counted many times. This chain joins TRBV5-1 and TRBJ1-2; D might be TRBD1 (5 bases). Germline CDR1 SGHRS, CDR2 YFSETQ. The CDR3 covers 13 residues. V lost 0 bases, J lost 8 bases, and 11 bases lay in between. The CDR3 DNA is TGCGCCAGCAGCTTGGATGGGGGAAGCGGCTACACCTTC. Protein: CASSLDGGSGYTF.

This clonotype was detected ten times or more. This chain's CDR3 is CASSAGLAGVYNEQFF. DNA for the CDR3: TGTGCCAGCAGCGCAGGACTAGCGGGAGTCTACAATGAGCAGTTCTTC. The chain is built from TRBV7-2 and TRBJ2-1; TRBD2 aligns across 13 bases. V trimming: 5 bases; J trimming: 3 bases; junction bases outside the gene matches: 4. Looked up from germline, CDR1 is SGHTA and CDR2 is FQGNSA. CDR3 length: 16 residues.

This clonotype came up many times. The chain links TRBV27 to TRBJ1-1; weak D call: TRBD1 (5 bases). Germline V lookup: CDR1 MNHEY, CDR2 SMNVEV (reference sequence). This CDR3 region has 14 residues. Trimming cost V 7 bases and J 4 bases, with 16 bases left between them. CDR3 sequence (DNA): TGTGCCAGCAAAGAATCAGGGTCGGGCACTGAAGCTTTCTTT. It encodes CASKESGSGTEAFF.